This is a list of T cell receptor beta chains from one sample in a study of blood T cell repertoires in COVID-19. The assay was immunoSEQ multiplex PCR, and TCRdb's table has in-frame clones only and misses some. The sample holds about 210,000 clones, approximately 91% seen once. The sample was peripheral blood. Receptors originate from a man in his forties with acute or convalescent COVID-19. Each CDR3 is given with its conserved first and last residue. The order of the fields is V gene, clone size, J gene, D gene, CDR3 protein, CDR3 DNA. The D gene is left open where the match is weak. The size of a clone is reported for some rows only, either as once, few or many, or as a class for expanded clones.

TRBV7-2	NA	TRBJ1-4	TRBD1	CASSGTGSATNEKLFF	TGTGCCAGCAGCGGGACAGGATCTGCAACTAATGAAAAACTGTTTTTT
TRBV7-8	NA	TRBJ1-5	TRBD1	CASSRIQGANQPQHF	TGTGCCAGCAGTAGGATACAGGGGGCGAATCAGCCCCAGCATTTT
TRBV7-3	few	TRBJ1-2	TRBD1	CASSPGTGGLHGYTF	TGTGCCAGCAGCCCCGGGACAGGGGGCTTGCATGGCTACACCTTC
TRBV7-2	NA	TRBJ2-7	NA	CASSLVVGLEYEQYF	TGTGCCAGCAGCTTAGTCGTCGGACTGGAATACGAGCAGTACTTC
TRBV19	NA	TRBJ1-2	TRBD1	CASSGRRTGLDGYTF	TGTGCCAGTAGTGGCCGCAGGACAGGGCTAGATGGCTACACCTTC
TRBV19	NA	TRBJ1-2	NA	CASSSGQYVGYTF	TGTGCCAGTAGTTCCGGACAGTATGTAGGCTACACCTTC
TRBV3-1/TRBV3-2	NA	TRBJ1-1	NA	CASSQEGRTEAFF	TGTGCCAGCAGCCAAGAGGGCAGGACTGAAGCTTTCTTT
TRBV6-5	NA	TRBJ1-5	NA	CASSTDGRVNQPQHF	TGTGCCAGCAGTACGGACGGGAGGGTCAATCAGCCCCAGCATTTT
TRBV11-1	NA	TRBJ2-7	TRBD2	CASSLAAGGGSSYEQYF	TGTGCCAGCAGCTTAGCGGCGGGCGGCGGGAGTTCCTACGAGCAGTACTTC
TRBV7-8	NA	TRBJ1-1	TRBD1	CASSLQGQGEGNTEAFF	TGTGCCAGCAGCTTACAGGGACAGGGCGAAGGGAACACTGAAGCTTTCTTT
TRBV15	NA	TRBJ1-5	NA	CATSGVRQAGNQPQHF	TGTGCCACCAGCGGTGTAAGACAGGCCGGCAATCAGCCCCAGCATTTT
TRBV27	once	TRBJ2-7	TRBD2	CASSFLSGTSGNDEQYF	TGTGCCAGCAGTTTTTTATCCGGGACTAGCGGGAACGACGAGCAGTACTTC
TRBV18	NA	TRBJ2-5	TRBD2	CASSPGPAGGQETQYF	TGTGCCAGCTCACCAGGGCCAGCGGGGGGGCAAGAGACCCAGTACTTC
TRBV10-3	NA	TRBJ2-1	TRBD2	CAISPGLAATYNEQFF	TGTGCCATCAGTCCGGGACTAGCGGCTACCTACAATGAGCAGTTCTTC
TRBV5-1	NA	TRBJ1-2	NA	CASSLAQPNYGYTF	TGCGCCAGCAGCTTGGCACAGCCGAACTATGGCTACACCTTC